Presented here are 13 T cell receptor beta chains from one specimen sequenced in a study of cytotoxic CD8 clonotypes in ibrutinib-treated CLL. Using immunoSEQ multiplex PCR, the repertoire was profiled, and TCRdb retains in-frame clones only, with some absent. This sample yields over 100,000 clones, of which 80% to 90% are seen a single time; roughly 1.9% belongs to the top ten. Sequenced here: PBMCs, sampled after 24 months of ibrutinib treatment. These receptor sequences come from a human donor with chronic lymphocytic leukemia.

The rearrangement joins TRBV5-1 to TRBJ2-4, with D perhaps assigned TRBD1 or TRBD2 (5 bases each). CDR1 is SGHRS, CDR2 YFSETQ, per germline. Trimming took 0 bases from V and 3 from J, leaving 7 bases between them. This CDR3 region has 14 residues. CDR3 coding DNA: TGCGCCAGCAGCTTGGGGGGGAACAAAAACATTCAGTACTTC. It is translated as CASSLGGNKNIQYF. The full variable domain, with the rest looked up from reference TRBV5-1 and TRBJ2-4, is KAGVTQTPRYLIKTRGQQVTLSCSPISGHRSVSWYQQTPGQGLQFLFEYFSETQRNKGNFPGRFSGRQFSNSRSEMNVSTLELGDSALYLCASSLGGNKNIQYFGAGTRLSVL.

The CDR3 protein is CASSQQGRAYEQYF. DNA of the CDR3: TGTGCCAGCAGCCAACAGGGTAGGGCCTACGAGCAGTACTTC. The chain couples TRBV4-2 to TRBJ2-7, with a possible D match to TRBD1 (5 bases). Germline V CDR1 and CDR2: LGHNA, YNFKEQ. This CDR3 contains 14 residues. V dropped 2 bases and J dropped 2 bases, with 10 bases sitting between them.

This clone was picked up one time. The chain has TRBV19 and TRBJ2-7, with 7 bases fitting TRBD1. Losses at the gene ends were 6 bases for V and 1 base for J; bases not matched to a gene: 9. The CDR3 totals 15 residues. Germline CDR1 is LNHDA and CDR2 is SQIVND (reference sequence). CDR3 sequence reads: CASSVTGASSYEQYF. The CDR3 bases are TGTGCCAGTAGCGTTACAGGGGCGTCATCCTACGAGCAGTACTTC.

The genes are TRBV6-5 and TRBJ2-7; 7 nucleotides agree with TRBD1. Trimming cost V 6 bases and J 3 bases; bases outside gene matches: 8. The CDR3 consists of 14 residues. Germline CDR1 reads MNHEY; CDR2 reads SVGAGI. The CDR3 DNA reads TGTGCCAGCAGGCCCGGGACAGAGCACTACGAGCAGTACTTC. This encodes CASRPGTEHYEQYF.

The table lists this clone with a few counts. This chain links TRBV11-2 with TRBJ1-1, with TRBD1 identical over 9 bases. The V and J ends lost 4 bases and 1 base, in that order; junction bases with no gene match: 16. The germline CDR1 and CDR2 sequences are SGHAT and FQNNGV. This CDR3 contains 19 residues. The CDR3 protein is CASSWPSGTGKGWNTEAFF. DNA of the CDR3: TGTGCCAGCAGCTGGCCTTCCGGGACAGGGAAGGGGTGGAACACTGAAGCTTTCTTT.

V and J are TRBV6-5 and TRBJ1-5, with D hard to call. CDR1 is MNHEY, CDR2 SVGAGI, per germline. CDR3 size: 16 residues. V dropped 0 bases and J dropped 6 bases, with 15 bases sitting between them. In DNA, the CDR3 is TGTGCCAGCAGTTACTCGAGAGCCCTGGGGTTTCAGCCCCAGCATTTT. This translates into CASSYSRALGFQPQHF.

A remark on this clone: The germline gene is not matched at one end of the junction; a read error may be the cause. This chain connects TRBV20-1 to TRBJ2-7; either TRBD1 or TRBD2 may fit D (7 bases each). Germline V CDR1 and CDR2: DFQATT, SNEGSKA (reference sequence). The CDR3 is 11 residues long. The CDR3 sequence is CSANAQGGDRF. Written as DNA, the CDR3 is TGCAGTGCTAACGCCCAGGGGGGGGATCGGTTC.

The chain has TRBV19 and TRBJ1-4, with D unclear. Germline V gives CDR1 LNHDA, CDR2 SQIVND (reference sequence). The CDR3 is 16 residues long. Deletions cut 5 bases from V and 6 bases from J, with 19 bases between. The CDR3 nucleotides are TGTGCCAGTAGTGCATCCGGAGGTGGGGTTCATGAAAAACTGTTTTTT. Translating it yields CASSASGGGVHEKLFF.

The rearrangement uses TRBV25-1 and TRBJ2-5; D is unclear. The CDR3 is 14 amino acids. Germline assignment: CDR1 MGHDK and CDR2 SYGVNS. V dropped 5 bases and J dropped 1 base, with 11 bases sitting between them. Here the CDR3 reads CASSPATIQETQYF. For the CDR3, the DNA is TGTGCCAGCAGTCCTGCCACGATCCAAGAGACCCAGTACTTC.

This chain joins TRBV7-2 and TRBJ1-2; perhaps TRBD1 as D (6 bases). CDR3 length equals 13 residues. Between the trimmed V and J ends, which lost 5 bases and 5 bases, there was a span of 12 bases. Germline V gene lookup returns CDR1 SGHTA and CDR2 FQGNSA. The CDR3 sequence: CASSNWGPYGYTF. CDR3 DNA: TGTGCCAGCAGCAATTGGGGGCCTTATGGCTACACCTTC.

This chain joins TRBV27 and TRBJ2-7; 7 bases are a match to TRBD2. Trimming at V came to 3 bases and at J to 5 bases, leaving 19 bases not matched to a gene. The CDR3 length is 18 residues. CDR1 and CDR2 from the germline V gene are MNHEY and SMNVEV (reference sequence). The CDR3 nucleotides are TGTGCCAGCAGTTTGCAGGGCTATTCGAAGGGAGGGGTACACGAGCAGTACTTC. Its protein is CASSLQGYSKGGVHEQYF.

The gene calls are TRBV28 and TRBJ2-3; the match to TRBD1 covers 9 bases. This CDR3 has 16 amino acids. The V and J ends lost 6 bases and 1 base, in that order; junction bases with no gene match: 8. Per germline, CDR1 MDHEN and CDR2 SYDVKM. This CDR3 reads CASSTAGTGRTDTQYF. The CDR3 DNA reads TGTGCCAGCAGCACTGCCGGGACAGGGCGCACAGATACGCAGTATTTT.

CDR3: CASSLPGGNNEKLFF. CDR3 nucleotide sequence: TGTGCCAGCAGCCTCCCGGGAGGAAATAATGAAAAACTGTTTTTT. J is TRBJ1-4 and V is TRBV7-2; D not certain. The CDR3 covers 15 residues. Per the germline V gene, CDR1 is SGHTA and CDR2 is FQGNSA. Trimming removed 5 bases at V and 4 bases at J, with 14 bases between.